This is a list of T cell receptor beta chains from one sample in a study of blood T cells in healthy people across ages. TCRdb re-derived calls from the 5' RACE reads in MiXCR, one entry per CDR3 protein. The repertoire holds over 500,000 distinct CDR3 sequences, with approximately 26% as singletons. These same data were also listed under a study on T cells of mothers and their children.

Sample: blood. The receptors were sampled from a boy under 10 years old in good health. The CDR3 runs from the conserved cysteine through the conserved F or W. The D gene is left open where the match is weak. Clone size appears in some rows only: once, few, many, or a class for an expanded clone.

V: TRBV15
size: NA
D: TRBD1
J: TRBJ1-5
DNA: TGTGCCACCAGCAGAGGAACAGGGGGCGTTTCGGGAAATCAGCCCCAGCATTTT
CDR3: CATSRGTGGVSGNQPQHF

V: TRBV6-5
size: NA
D: TRBD2
J: TRBJ2-7
DNA: TGTGCCAGCAGTCGCTCGCGGCGGGGGGAGTGGAGCGAGCAGTACTTC
CDR3: CASSRSRRGEWSEQYF

V: TRBV11-2
size: once
D: NA
J: TRBJ1-2
DNA: TGTGCCAGCAGCCCAACTAACTACGGGACCCACACCTTC
CDR3: CASSPTNYGTHTF

V: TRBV20-1
size: few
D: NA
J: TRBJ1-1
DNA: TGCAGTGCTATGGAGAACACTGAAGCTTTCTTT
CDR3: CSAMENTEAFF

V: TRBV4-3
size: NA
D: NA
J: TRBJ1-1
DNA: TGCGCCAGCAGCCAAGATCTTCCGGGGCAGGCTTTCTTT
CDR3: CASSQDLPGQAFF

V: TRBV20-1
size: NA
D: NA
J: TRBJ2-3
DNA: TGCAGTGCCCCGTCCGGTGGAGGTACGCAGTATTTT
CDR3: CSAPSGGGTQYF

V: TRBV5-1
size: many
D: NA
J: TRBJ1-2
DNA: TGCGCCAGCAGCTTGGCTGGCCGGGACTATGGCTACACCTTC
CDR3: CASSLAGRDYGYTF

V: TRBV6-1
size: once
D: NA
J: TRBJ2-3
DNA: TGTGCCAGCAGTGAGTCGGGACGGCGCACAGATACGCAGTATTTT
CDR3: CASSESGRRTDTQYF

V: TRBV12-3/TRBV12-4
size: NA
D: NA
J: TRBJ2-7
DNA: TGTGCCAGCAGCCGCCGAGAGCAGTACTTC
CDR3: CASSRREQYF

V: TRBV6-2/TRBV6-3
size: NA
D: NA
J: TRBJ1-4
DNA: TGTGCCAGCAGTTACTATCGGGGAATAGGTGAAAAACTGTTTTTT
CDR3: CASSYYRGIGEKLFF

V: TRBV6-1
size: NA
D: NA
J: TRBJ2-3
DNA: TGTGCCAGCAGTGAAACAGGTCATGGGTCCTCTAGCACAGATACGCAGTATTTT
CDR3: CASSETGHGSSSTDTQYF

V: TRBV7-6
size: NA
D: TRBD1
J: TRBJ2-3
DNA: TGTGCCAGCAGCAAGACCGGGACAGGGAGTCCAGATACGCAGTATTTT
CDR3: CASSKTGTGSPDTQYF

V: TRBV27
size: NA
D: TRBD2
J: TRBJ2-1
DNA: TGTGCCAGCAGTCGCGGGACTAGCGGGAGAGGTGAGCAGTTCTTC
CDR3: CASSRGTSGRGEQFF

V: TRBV3-1
size: few
D: NA
J: TRBJ2-7
DNA: TGTGCCAGCAGCCAAGGTGGGCGGAGAGGCTACGAGCAGTACTTC
CDR3: CASSQGGRRGYEQYF

V: TRBV6-5
size: NA
D: NA
J: TRBJ2-5
DNA: TGTGCCACCCGTCTAGGTTTAGACCAGTACTTC
CDR3: CATRLGLDQYF

V: TRBV20-1
size: NA
D: NA
J: TRBJ1-4
DNA: TGCAGTGCTAGAGTGGAGGGGAGAGATGAAAAACTGTTTTTT
CDR3: CSARVEGRDEKLFF

V: TRBV27
size: few
D: NA
J: TRBJ2-7
DNA: TGTGCCAGCAGTTTATGGGGCATGAAGACCTACGAGCAGTACTTC
CDR3: CASSLWGMKTYEQYF

V: TRBV19
size: few
D: TRBD1
J: TRBJ1-4
DNA: TGTGCCAGTAGTATCCCGACAGGGGGCCGTGAAAAACTGTTTTTT
CDR3: CASSIPTGGREKLFF

V: TRBV2
size: NA
D: NA
J: TRBJ2-1
DNA: TGTGCCAGCAGTGTCACCGACTCGGCTGAGCAGTTCTTC
CDR3: CASSVTDSAEQFF

V: TRBV27
size: few
D: TRBD1
J: TRBJ1-2
DNA: TGTGCCAGCAGAAGACAGGGGGACTACTATGGCTACACCTTC
CDR3: CASRRQGDYYGYTF

V: TRBV29-1
size: NA
D: NA
J: TRBJ1-1
DNA: TGCAGCGTAACAACAAAGTACACCAACGGAGGAGCTTTCTTT
CDR3: CSVTTKYTNGGAFF

V: TRBV12-3/TRBV12-4
size: NA
D: NA
J: TRBJ2-2
DNA: TGTGCCAGCAGTTTATACACCGGGGGGCTGTTTTTT
CDR3: CASSLYTGGLFF